This entry describes one TCR beta chain. Its antigen is currently not known. One base away there is no much larger clone; base qualities are not given. Each donor gave one peripheral blood draw, averaging about 120 mL, which was collected into heparinised tubes. A BD FACSAria II was used to sort naive, central memory, regulatory and stem cell-like memory CD4+ T cells with a panel that included CD45RO, CCR7, CD25, CD127, CD95 and CD27. A purity above 98% was achieved for all sorted populations. PBMCs were isolated immediately by Lymphoprep density gradient centrifugation and stained directly without culture. So that batch effects would be minimized, each experiment stained and sorted samples in pairs, pairing one healthy donor with one patient. This sample was included in a study of beta chain features in type 1 diabetes (dated by TCRdb to the late 2010s). For context, the study as a whole: No differences in mean age, gender distribution, total cell number or subset yield were found between patients and healthy donors. A total of under 140,000,000 sorted cells were examined across all samples, and the number of cells per subset was strongly correlated with RNA yield. Whereas all 30 or so donors provided naive and central memory subsets, regulatory and stem cell-like memory subsets were isolated from just 8 patients and roughly eight healthy donors. In the study, recently diagnosed type 1 diabetes patients and matched healthy donors were compared on the TCRB repertoires of their sorted circulating CD4+ T cell subsets.

The entire isolated RNA was reverse transcribed using the High Capacity cDNA Reverse Transcription Kit, and thus expressed TCRB transcripts were sequenced. Deep immunoSEQ sequencing was applied to naive, central memory and regulatory T cell samples, giving an average of approximately 4 million total reads per sample. Sorted cells were lysed in RLT buffer, and RNA was extracted using DNase-treated RNeasy Micro or Mini kits according to cell number. Each cell subset was processed on its own to prevent cross-contamination, while patient and healthy donor samples were processed together. Using the immunoSEQ multiplex PCR, TCRB sequences were amplified from cDNA into 87-bp fragments spanning the CDR3 region. Sequencing of the amplicons was done on the Illumina HiSeq platform. The study's own analysis went as follows. PCR bias was corrected computationally using synthetic template baselines, and reads within Hamming distance 2 were collapsed, with unmergeable singletons discarded. Reads were aligned against IMGT to assign V, D and J genes, CDR3 length and insertions or deletions at six rearrangement sites. Within each subset, clonotype counts were normalized to sorted cell number, and only after that were true diversity and Gini coefficients computed with the tcR R package. Repertoire sharing was quantified using the overlap coefficient calculated on TCRB nucleotide sequences. As a proxy for the pre-selection repertoire, out-of-frame TCRB sequences from naive cells were analyzed. TCRdb's version of the immuneACCESS table is confined to in-frame rearrangements and falls short of the full clone set. An unresolved V gene accounts for under half of the shortfall where checked; the remainder is of unknown origin. V, J and clone size derive from that table, while D and trimming were established from the DNA sequence. In this sample the table shows a few hundred thousand clones, 15% to 20% of which occur a single time. The ten biggest clones cover 0.035% to 0.055% of the sample.

What the authors observed across the whole study: Naive, central memory and regulatory TCRB repertoires appeared more similar among patients than among healthy donors. Type 1 diabetes patients showed a moderate but significant shortening of TCRB CDR3 length in all four CD4+ subsets. HLA sub-analyses involved small numbers of individuals, so any influence of HLA type on TCRB rearrangement remained unresolved. At VDJ recombination sites, patients with type 1 diabetes made fewer insertions and deleted more nucleotides, a pattern implying thymic rearrangement abnormalities. Sequencing cDNA rather than genomic DNA could over-represent highly expressing activated cells, although activation and CD3 levels did not differ between groups. PCR might favor shorter templates, but patient and control samples were amplified and corrected together, so any skew would affect both groups equally.

CDR1 and CDR2, per the germline V gene, are SGDLS and YYNGEE. V sheds 0 bases and J sheds 5 bases, leaving 11 bases between their ends. The CDR3 spans 15 residues, from the cysteine through the phenylalanine. The DNA shown is the 45-base CDR3, in frame from base 1. The sample comprised naive CD4+ T cells from blood. This sample's cell subset or site label indicates: true naive CD4+ T cells. In this chain, TRBV9 is recombined with TRBJ1-4; TRBD1 is possibly the D segment (6 matching bases). The source is a woman between 18 and 29 years old in good health. The DNA sequence is given as TGTGCCAGCAGCGTAGGCACAGGGTGGAATGAAAAACTGTTTTTT. The encoded protein is CASSVGTGWNEKLFF.